Below, 26 T cell receptor beta chains from the same sample are listed, as sequenced in a study of OX40 agonist ivuxolimab in advanced cancers. The method was immunoSEQ multiplex PCR; TCRdb's version includes in-frame clones alone and lacks a portion of them. The sample carries fewer than 200,000 clones, 94% recorded once. The sequenced sample was CD4+ or CD8+ T cells sorted from blood, obtained in a trial of the OX40 agonist ivuxolimab. The receptors here all came from an adult with an advanced solid tumor such as melanoma, head and neck, liver or kidney cancer.

The rearrangement uses TRBV6-5 and TRBJ2-7; 14 bases are shared with TRBD2. The CDR3 totals 15 residues. CDR1 is MNHEY and CDR2 is SVGAGI in the germline V gene. V shed 6 bases, J shed 6 bases, and the junction held 7 bases outside the gene matches. CDR3 in DNA: TGTGCCAGCAGGTTGACTAGCGGGAGGGCTGGCGAGCAGTACTTC. Translating gives CASRLTSGRAGEQYF.

CDR3 in DNA: TGTGCCAGCAGCCCAGGGAGAAACTATGGCTACACCTTC. Its translation is CASSPGRNYGYTF. The V and J genes are TRBV6-6 and TRBJ1-2; D might be TRBD1 (5 bases). CDR3 length equals 13 residues. With 6 bases removed from V and 2 bases from J, the gap between germline ends came to 10 bases. The germline V gene encodes CDR1 MNHNY and CDR2 SVGAGI (reference sequence).

The rearrangement uses TRBV30 and TRBJ2-5; possible D gene TRBD2, 6 bases. Trimming removed 2 bases from V and 5 bases from J, with 12 bases in between. The V gene's germline CDR1 is GTSNPN and CDR2 SVGIG (reference sequence). The CDR3 consists of 13 residues. The CDR3 sequence: CAWSPGGRETQYF. CDR3 bases: TGTGCCTGGAGTCCCGGAGGGCGGGAGACCCAGTACTTC.

The chain has TRBV5-1 and TRBJ2-7; 8 bases fit TRBD1. V dropped 5 bases and J dropped 4; count of bases not matched to a gene: 5. This CDR3 spans 13 amino acids. Per germline, CDR1 SGHRS and CDR2 YFSETQ. CDR3 protein: CASSRTGTYEQYF. The CDR3 region has the DNA TGCGCCAGCAGTCGGACAGGGACGTACGAGCAGTACTTC.

This rearrangement joins TRBV7-2 to TRBJ2-7; 10 bases agree with TRBD2. Germline CDR1 SGHTA, CDR2 FQGNSA. V shed 7 bases, J shed 3 bases, and the junction held 15 bases outside the gene matches. The CDR3 has 17 residues. In nucleotides, the CDR3 is TGTGCCAGCAAATCGGCTAGCGGGAGCAATGCGGGCTACGAGCAGTACTTC. This codes for CASKSASGSNAGYEQYF. The full variable domain, its missing parts supplied by reference TRBV7-2 and TRBJ2-7, is GAGVSQSPSNKVTEKGKDVELRCDPISGHTALYWYRQSLGQGLEFLIYFQGNSAPDKSGLPSDRFSAERTGGSVSTLTIQRTQQEDSAVYLCASKSASGSNAGYEQYFGPGTRLTVT.

V and J are TRBV6-1 and TRBJ1-1; 7 positions match TRBD1. The ends lost 7 bases at V and 0 bases at J; junction bases unmatched: 5. The V gene's germline CDR1 is MNHNS and CDR2 SASEGT. CDR3 size: 14 residues. The CDR3, as DNA: TGTGCCAGCACACGACAGGGTATGAACACTGAAGCTTTCTTT. This translates into CASTRQGMNTEAFF.

This chain joins TRBV27 and TRBJ1-6; 7 nucleotides match TRBD1. J was trimmed by 10 bases and V by 3 bases; bases with no gene match: 6. The V gene's germline CDR1 is MNHEY and CDR2 SMNVEV (reference sequence). CDR3 length equals 14 residues. Written as DNA, the CDR3 is TGTGCCAGCAGTTTCGACAGGGAGGGCTCACCCCTCCACTTT. This encodes CASSFDREGSPLHF.

This chain joins TRBV10-1 and TRBJ2-3; D possibly corresponds to TRBD2 (5 bases). Germline assignment: CDR1 WNHNN and CDR2 SYGVQD (reference sequence). Trimming shortened V by 3 bases and J by 0 bases, and 10 bases separated the two germline ends. This CDR3 has 15 residues. CDR3 DNA: TGCGCCAGCAGTGATCGGGGTCTGAGCACAGATACGCAGTATTTT. This codes for CASSDRGLSTDTQYF.

V gene TRBV14 combines with J gene TRBJ1-1; D not resolved. The ends were cut back, 0 bases at V and 6 bases at J, with 8 bases in the middle. The germline CDR1 and CDR2 sequences are SGHDN and FVKESK. This CDR3 has 13 amino acids. The CDR3 DNA sequence: TGTGCCAGCAGCCAAGATAATATCGCTGAAGCTTTCTTT. As protein: CASSQDNIAEAFF.

The CDR3 DNA sequence: TGCAGCGCCAGCCCCCGACTAGCCGGAATAAAGCAGTTCTTC. Its translation: CSASPRLAGIKQFF. V and J are TRBV29-1 and TRBJ2-1; TRBD2 agrees at 7 bases. J gave up 11 bases and V 7 bases, and 17 bases lay outside the gene matches. The CDR3 has 14 amino acids. The V gene's germline CDR1 is SQVTM and CDR2 ANQGSEA.

The chain combines TRBV15 with TRBJ2-3; 9 nucleotides align to TRBD2. Germline V gene lookup returns CDR1 LNHNV and CDR2 YYDKDF (reference sequence). V lost 1 base and J lost 0; bases outside the gene matches: 5. The CDR3 runs to 17 residues. Here the CDR3 reads CATSRAQAGGSTDTQYF. CDR3 in DNA: TGTGCCACCAGCAGAGCTCAAGCGGGGGGCAGCACAGATACGCAGTATTTT.

This rearrangement joins TRBV5-6 to TRBJ2-7; the match to TRBD2 covers 12 bases. The length of the CDR3 is 15 residues. Germline-derived CDR1 and CDR2 are SGHDT and YYEEEE. Trimming at V came to 1 base and at J to 7 bases, leaving 6 bases not matched to a gene. CDR3 nucleotide sequence: TGTGCCAGCAGCTTGACTAGCGGGGGGCCGGGGGAGCAGTACTTC. This sequence encodes CASSLTSGGPGEQYF.

The chain carries TRBV11-3 and TRBJ1-1; the D gene is possibly TRBD1 (5 bases). V lost 6 bases, J lost 1 base, and 9 bases lay in between. This CDR3 spans 13 amino acids. Germline CDR1 and CDR2: SGHNT and YENEEA. CDR3 nucleotides: TGTGCCAGCAGTTCTGGGGGGAACACTGAAGCTTTCTTT. Translating gives CASSSGGNTEAFF.

V and J are TRBV4-3 and TRBJ2-5, with 15 bases that match TRBD2. This CDR3 comprises 16 residues. The germline gives CDR1 LGHNA, CDR2 YSLEER. Trimming took 3 bases from V and 4 from J; bases not matched to a gene: 3. CDR3 protein: CASSQGLAGGGETQYF. The CDR3 bases are TGCGCCAGCAGCCAGGGACTAGCGGGGGGTGGAGAGACCCAGTACTTC.

V is TRBV19 and J is TRBJ1-4, with a weak D call TRBD1 (5 bases). The CDR3 runs to 15 residues. In germline, CDR1 is LNHDA, CDR2 SQIVND (reference sequence). Between the trimmed V and J ends, which lost 9 bases and 7 bases, there was a span of 21 bases. CDR3 DNA sequence: TGTGCCAGCACGGGCAGGGTCGGGGGTGGTGAAAAACTGTTTTTT. This translates into CASTGRVGGGEKLFF.

V is TRBV11-1 and J is TRBJ1-2; D not certain. Germline-derived CDR1 and CDR2 are SGHAT and FQDESV (reference sequence). This CDR3 has 14 residues. The V end was cut by 5 bases, the J end by 2 bases, with 12 bases between. In nucleotides, the CDR3 is TGTGCCAGCAGCCCGGGGAGAGGAAACTATGGCTACACCTTC. This encodes CASSPGRGNYGYTF.

This clone was seen a handful of times. This chain uses TRBV6-4 with TRBJ1-5, with 7 bases identical to TRBD1. Unmatched junction bases numbered 5, after V lost 4 bases and J lost 5 bases. Germline loops: CDR1 MRHNA, CDR2 SNTAGT. The CDR3 has 14 residues. The CDR3 nucleotides read TGTGCCAGCAGTGCTCAGGGGGGCGATCAGCCCCAGCATTTT. Translation: CASSAQGGDQPQHF.

V is TRBV25-1 and J is TRBJ1-2; no firm D call. There are 13 residues in the CDR3. Trimming took off 6 bases at V and 3 bases at J, with 11 bases between the two ends. In germline, CDR1 is MGHDK, CDR2 SYGVNS. CDR3 in DNA: TGTGCCAGCAGCCGCGACTTCCACTATGGCTACACCTTC. As protein: CASSRDFHYGYTF.

The V and J genes are TRBV7-6 and TRBJ2-3; TRBD2 matches 7 bases. Germline V gene data show CDR1 as SGHVS and CDR2 as FNYEAQ. There are 16 residues in the CDR3. The V and J ends lost 5 bases and 0 bases, in that order; junction bases with no gene match: 8. The CDR3: CASSPTGGGSTDTQYF. DNA of the CDR3: TGTGCCAGCAGCCCTACTGGCGGGGGTAGCACAGATACGCAGTATTTT.

This chain connects TRBV2 to TRBJ1-2, with a possible D match to TRBD1 (6 bases). The germline V gene has CDR1 SNHLY and CDR2 FYNNEI. V was pared by 4 bases and J by 4 bases, with 13 bases between. The CDR3 runs 14 residues. The CDR3 DNA is TGTGCCAGCAGTGTGGAGGGGACAATCTATGGCTACACCTTC. Protein sequence: CASSVEGTIYGYTF.

The chain has TRBV4-3 and TRBJ1-1, with D uncertain. The CDR3 runs 11 residues. V was clipped by 0 bases and J by 11 bases, with 7 bases between them. Germline CDR1 is LGHNA and CDR2 is YSLEER. The CDR3 sequence: CASSQDKVAFF. The CDR3 nucleotides read TGCGCCAGCAGCCAAGATAAGGTGGCTTTCTTT.

The chain is built from TRBV29-1 and TRBJ2-1, with a weak D call TRBD2 (6 bases). The CDR3 is 11 residues long. Trimming cost V 6 bases and J 10 bases, with 13 bases left between them. CDR1 is SQVTM and CDR2 is ANQGSEA in the germline V gene. CDR3 sequence reads: CSVSRREEQFF. CDR3 nucleotides: TGCAGCGTCAGTAGGAGGGAGGAGCAGTTCTTC.

The chain uses TRBV10-3 and TRBJ2-7; 12 positions agree with TRBD2. CDR3 length: 17 residues. Germline CDR1 is ENHRY and CDR2 is SYGVKD. V dropped 4 bases and J dropped 0; count of bases not matched to a gene: 7. The CDR3 nucleotides read TGTGCCATCAGTGCGACTAGCGGGAGTCCCTACTCCTACGAGCAGTACTTC. Protein product: CAISATSGSPYSYEQYF.

The chain joins TRBV15 to TRBJ1-6; D unclear. This CDR3 contains 15 residues. The V end was cut by 3 bases, the J end by 3 bases, with 9 bases between. The germline CDR1 and CDR2 sequences are LNHNV and YYDKDF (reference sequence). The CDR3, as DNA: TGTGCCACCAGCAGGGGTCCGAGCTATAATTCACCCCTCCACTTT. It specifies CATSRGPSYNSPLHF.

The chain is built from TRBV7-2 and TRBJ2-3; D may be TRBD1 (6 bases). CDR1 and CDR2 (germline): SGHTA, FQGNSA. CDR3 length: 18 residues. V dropped 5 bases and J dropped 1 base, with 22 bases sitting between them. This chain's CDR3 is CASSQQTGKLTRTDTQYF. CDR3 bases: TGTGCCAGCAGCCAACAAACAGGGAAACTTACCCGCACAGATACGCAGTATTTT. The whole variable domain, filled in from reference TRBV7-2 and TRBJ2-3, reads GAGVSQSPSNKVTEKGKDVELRCDPISGHTALYWYRQSLGQGLEFLIYFQGNSAPDKSGLPSDRFSAERTGGSVSTLTIQRTQQEDSAVYLCASSQQTGKLTRTDTQYFGPGTRLTVL.

This clone was counted a few times. V gene TRBV7-3 combines with J gene TRBJ1-5, with a weak D call TRBD1 (5 bases). CDR3 length equals 14 residues. In germline, CDR1 is SGHTA, CDR2 FQGTGA. V lost 5 bases, J lost 9 bases, and 17 bases lay in between. CDR3 coding DNA: TGTGCCAGCAGCACAAGGGGCAGGGTCGTGCCCCAGCATTTT. Translated: CASSTRGRVVPQHF.